The source of this T cell receptor beta chain is a study of blood T cell repertoires in COVID-19. Overall study: The samples span acute and convalescent COVID-19 from the United States, Italy and Spain. PBMCs, B-cell-depleted T cells, or T cells provided the cDNA or gDNA that made up the material.

As handled by the study authors: Reference gene primer amplification in the assay estimated nucleated cell counts. The repertoire was sequenced with immunoSEQ multiplex PCR; TCRdb's copy has only in-frame clones and lacks some. D and trimming were read from the DNA, whereas the V and J calls and clone size are those reported in that table. The profile shows roughly 700,000 clones, approximately 90% of them singletons. CDR1 and CDR2 from the germline V gene are SGHNT and YYREEE (reference sequence). V was pared by 4 bases and J by 5 bases, with 6 bases of the junction left unmatched. The CDR3 extends over 13 amino acids.

The chain couples TRBV5-4 to TRBJ2-7, with 7 bases lining up with TRBD2. Sequenced sample: peripheral blood. This clonotype was obtained from a woman aged 18-29 years with acute or convalescent COVID-19. CDR3 protein: CASSPTAGDEQYF. Here the CDR3 DNA reads TGTGCCAGCAGCCCCACGGCGGGGGACGAGCAGTACTTC.